Listed below are T cell receptor beta chains from one sample, sequenced in a study of cytomegalovirus exposure and HLA in healthy donors. Generated by immunoSEQ multiplex PCR, the TCRdb table keeps only in-frame clones and is missing some. In the table there are about 190,000 clones, more than 75% of which are singletons. Sequencing used PBMCs. The receptors originated from a man between 18 and 29 years old in good health and CMV-seropositive. The conserved cysteine and the conserved F or W are not part of the CDR3 here. Size values are once, few and many counts, or a class for expanded clones, and some rows have none.

j_call v_call clone_size cdr3_aa
TRBJ1-2 TRBV6-5 few ASSVTAGNYGYT
TRBJ1-5 TRBV28 few ASSLGPGGAWGQPQH
TRBJ2-1 TRBV7-2 NA ASSLRDSQQF
TRBJ1-1 TRBV19 NA ASSTTGQGMNTEAF
TRBJ1-1 TRBV4-2 NA ASSLGVNTEAF
TRBJ1-3 TRBV7-2 NA ASSLVSGPGNTIY
TRBJ2-2 TRBV6-6 NA ARQGDSDTGELF
TRBJ2-3 TRBV6-4 NA ASSDKGDGTDTQY
TRBJ1-5 TRBV4-2 once ASSQEKNRGNQPQH
TRBJ1-3 TRBV28 NA ASSPGGVGNTIY
TRBJ1-1 TRBV5-6 NA ASSQDRVGLNTEAF
TRBJ2-3 TRBV5-4 NA ASSPLGQVRTDTQY
TRBJ1-5 TRBV6-4 NA ASSAEVNRPQH
TRBJ2-1 TRBV5-1 NA ASSLRAGSYNEQF
TRBJ1-4 TRBV5-3 NA ARSPNRAGGAATNEKLF
TRBJ2-7 TRBV11-2 NA ASSSTIAGVYEQY
TRBJ2-1 TRBV27 NA ASTPTGGQQF
TRBJ2-3 TRBV5-6 NA ASSLGTGPDTQY
TRBJ2-1 TRBV14 NA ASSQDIKREKGRGEQF
TRBJ2-1 TRBV5-1 NA ASSGSGAPSVEQF
TRBJ1-5 TRBV27 NA ASTLSGTGKNQPQH
TRBJ2-7 TRBV27 NA ASSGGGSSTYEQY
TRBJ2-2 TRBV29-1 NA SVGNTGELF
TRBJ2-3 TRBV27 NA ATTTTRDTQY
TRBJ2-7 TRBV10-1 few APEGGGRDEQY
TRBJ2-2 TRBV7-7 once ASSRAGTGVTGELF
TRBJ1-2 TRBV15 few ATSRGRESNGYT
TRBJ2-7 TRBV6-1 NA ASSEAGQIYEQY
TRBJ2-2 TRBV5-1 NA ASTTSGANTGELF